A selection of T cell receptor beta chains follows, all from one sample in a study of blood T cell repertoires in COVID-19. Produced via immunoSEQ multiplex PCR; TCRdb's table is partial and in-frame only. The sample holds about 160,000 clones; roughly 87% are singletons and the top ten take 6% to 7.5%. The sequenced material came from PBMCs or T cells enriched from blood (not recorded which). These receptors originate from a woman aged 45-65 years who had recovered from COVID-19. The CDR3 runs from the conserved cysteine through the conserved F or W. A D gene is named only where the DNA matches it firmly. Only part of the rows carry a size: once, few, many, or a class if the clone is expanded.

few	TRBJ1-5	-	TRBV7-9	CASSLGRNNQPQHF	TGTGCCAGCAGCTTAGGGCGGAACAATCAGCCCCAGCATTTT
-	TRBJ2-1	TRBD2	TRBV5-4	CASSLGASGNYNEQFF	TGTGCCAGCAGCTTGGGGGCTAGCGGCAACTACAATGAGCAGTTCTTC
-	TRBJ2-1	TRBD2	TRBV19	CASSIGARLAAGGNEQFF	TGTGCCAGTAGTATAGGGGCACGACTAGCGGCCGGGGGCAATGAGCAGTTCTTC
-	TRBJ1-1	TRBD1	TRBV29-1	CSVGQGRRTEAFF	TGCAGCGTGGGACAGGGGCGGCGAACTGAAGCTTTCTTT
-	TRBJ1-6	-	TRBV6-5	CASSDSYYNSPLHF	TGTGCCAGCAGCGACAGCTACTATAATTCACCCCTCCACTTT
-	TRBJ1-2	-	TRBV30	CAWRGQEKDGYTF	TGTGCCTGGAGGGGGCAGGAGAAAGATGGCTACACCTTC
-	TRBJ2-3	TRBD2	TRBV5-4	CASSLDLLAGVGGTDTQYF	TGTGCCAGCAGCTTGGACCTTCTAGCGGGAGTAGGGGGCACAGATACGCAGTATTTT
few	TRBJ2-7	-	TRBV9	CASSASVLLGAYEQYF	TGTGCCAGCAGCGCTTCCGTACTATTAGGGGCCTACGAGCAGTACTTC
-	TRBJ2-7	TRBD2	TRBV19	CASSVAGAGQYF	TGTGCCAGTAGTGTGGCGGGAGCCGGGCAGTACTTC
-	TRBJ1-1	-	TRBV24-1	CATSDSGEGLNTEAFF	TGTGCCACCAGTGACTCAGGGGAGGGGCTAAACACTGAAGCTTTCTTT
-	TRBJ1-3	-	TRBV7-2	CASSFRGLPGNTIYF	TGTGCCAGCAGCTTTCGGGGTCTACCTGGAAACACCATATATTTT
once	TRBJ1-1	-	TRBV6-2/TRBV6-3	CASSFNRQFPAFF	TGTGCCAGCAGTTTTAACCGACAGTTTCCGGCTTTCTTT
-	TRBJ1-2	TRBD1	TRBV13	CASSLDGDRGFNYGYTF	TGTGCCAGCAGCTTAGATGGGGACAGGGGCTTTAACTATGGCTACACCTTC
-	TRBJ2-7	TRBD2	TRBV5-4	CASSLGAGGSYEQYF	TGTGCCAGCAGCTTGGGAGCGGGAGGAAGCTACGAGCAGTACTTC
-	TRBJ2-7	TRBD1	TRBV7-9	CASSPLWTGHYEQYF	TGTGCCAGCAGTCCCTTGTGGACAGGTCACTACGAGCAGTACTTC
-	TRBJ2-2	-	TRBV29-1	CSSTGTRNTGELFF	TGCAGCTCCACCGGGACTCGGAACACCGGGGAGCTGTTTTTT
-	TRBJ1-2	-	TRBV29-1	CSGGWEDGYTF	TGCAGCGGGGGGTGGGAGGACGGCTACACCTTC
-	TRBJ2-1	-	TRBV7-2	CASSYSLEQFF	TGTGCCAGCAGCTACAGCCTTGAGCAGTTCTTC
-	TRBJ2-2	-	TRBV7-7	CASSLGGGSTGELFF	TGTGCTAGCAGCTTAGGAGGGGGCAGCACCGGGGAGCTGTTTTTT
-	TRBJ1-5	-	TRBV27	CASSRDRFNQPQHF	TGTGCCAGCAGCCGTGACAGATTCAATCAGCCCCAGCATTTT
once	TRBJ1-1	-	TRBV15	CATTPGEMNTEAFF	TGTGCCACCACCCCAGGGGAGATGAACACTGAAGCTTTCTTT
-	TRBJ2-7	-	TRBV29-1	CSVEDGRGYEQYF	TGCAGCGTTGAAGATGGCAGAGGCTACGAGCAGTACTTC
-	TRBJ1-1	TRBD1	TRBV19	CASSLPGAPGGTEAFF	TGTGCCAGTAGCCTTCCGGGCGCCCCAGGGGGCACTGAAGCTTTCTTT
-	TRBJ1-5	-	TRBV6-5	CASSRLQGWQPQHF	TGTGCCAGCAGTCGTTTACAGGGCTGGCAGCCCCAGCATTTT